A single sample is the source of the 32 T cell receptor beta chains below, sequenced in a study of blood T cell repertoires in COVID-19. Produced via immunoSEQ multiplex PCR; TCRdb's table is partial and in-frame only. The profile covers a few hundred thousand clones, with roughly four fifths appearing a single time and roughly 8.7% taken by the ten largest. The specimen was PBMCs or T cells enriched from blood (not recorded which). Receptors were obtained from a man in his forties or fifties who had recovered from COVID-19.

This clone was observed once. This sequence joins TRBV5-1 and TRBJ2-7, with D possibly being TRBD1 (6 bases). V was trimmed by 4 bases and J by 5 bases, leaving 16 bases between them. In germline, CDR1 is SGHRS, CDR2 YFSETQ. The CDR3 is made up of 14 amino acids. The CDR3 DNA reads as TGCGCCAGCAGCATGCAGGGGATTCCGGACGAGCAGTACTTC. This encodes CASSMQGIPDEQYF.

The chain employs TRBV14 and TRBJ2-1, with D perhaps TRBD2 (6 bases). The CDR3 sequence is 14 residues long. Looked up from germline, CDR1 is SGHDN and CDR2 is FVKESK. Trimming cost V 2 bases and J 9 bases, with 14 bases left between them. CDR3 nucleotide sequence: TGTGCCAGCAGCCAACGGGGGATGAGTTCTGAGCAGTTCTTC. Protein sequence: CASSQRGMSSEQFF.

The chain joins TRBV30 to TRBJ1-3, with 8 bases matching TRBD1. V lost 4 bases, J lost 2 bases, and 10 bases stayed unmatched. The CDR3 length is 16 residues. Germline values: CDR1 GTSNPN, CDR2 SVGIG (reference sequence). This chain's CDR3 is CAWTQRDRGAGNTIYF. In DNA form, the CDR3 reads TGTGCCTGGACACAACGCGACAGGGGTGCTGGAAACACCATATATTTT.

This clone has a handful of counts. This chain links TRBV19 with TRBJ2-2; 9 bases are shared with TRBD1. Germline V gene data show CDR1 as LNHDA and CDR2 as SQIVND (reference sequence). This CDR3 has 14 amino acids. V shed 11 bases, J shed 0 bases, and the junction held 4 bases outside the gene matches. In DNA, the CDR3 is TGTGCCTTACGGGACAGGGCGAACACCGGGGAGCTGTTTTTT. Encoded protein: CALRDRANTGELFF.

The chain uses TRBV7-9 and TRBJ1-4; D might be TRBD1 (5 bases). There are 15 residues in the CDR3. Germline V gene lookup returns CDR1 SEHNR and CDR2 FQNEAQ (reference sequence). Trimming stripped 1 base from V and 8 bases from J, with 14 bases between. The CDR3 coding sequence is TGTGCCAGCAGCTTAGTAGGCCCAGGGAAGGAAAAACTGTTTTTT. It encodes CASSLVGPGKEKLFF.

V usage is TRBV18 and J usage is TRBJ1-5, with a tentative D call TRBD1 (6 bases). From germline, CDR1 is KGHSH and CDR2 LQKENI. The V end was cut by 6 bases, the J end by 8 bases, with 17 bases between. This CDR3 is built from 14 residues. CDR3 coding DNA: TGTGCCAGCTCCTTCACAGGGTCCACAGAGCCCCAGCATTTT. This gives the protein CASSFTGSTEPQHF.

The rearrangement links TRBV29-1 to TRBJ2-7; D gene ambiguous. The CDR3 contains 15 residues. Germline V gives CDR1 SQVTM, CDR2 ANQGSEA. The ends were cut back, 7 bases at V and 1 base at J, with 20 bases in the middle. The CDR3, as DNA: TGCAGCGCTACCCGGCGGCTCGAAGTTTCCTACGAGCAGTACTTC. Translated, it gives CSATRRLEVSYEQYF.

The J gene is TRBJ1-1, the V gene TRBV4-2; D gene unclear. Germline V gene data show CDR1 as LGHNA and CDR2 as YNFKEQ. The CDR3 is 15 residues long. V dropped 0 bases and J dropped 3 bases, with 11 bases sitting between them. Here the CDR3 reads CASSQDLSPYTEAFF. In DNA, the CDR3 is TGTGCCAGCAGCCAAGATCTGTCCCCTTACACTGAAGCTTTCTTT.

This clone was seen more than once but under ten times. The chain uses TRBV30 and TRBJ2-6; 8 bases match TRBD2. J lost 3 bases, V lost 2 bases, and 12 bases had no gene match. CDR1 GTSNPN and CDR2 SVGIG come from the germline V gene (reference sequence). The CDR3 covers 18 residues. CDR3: CAWSTGLAPSDGANVLTF. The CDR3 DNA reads TGTGCCTGGAGTACCGGACTAGCCCCGTCGGATGGGGCCAACGTCCTGACTTTC.

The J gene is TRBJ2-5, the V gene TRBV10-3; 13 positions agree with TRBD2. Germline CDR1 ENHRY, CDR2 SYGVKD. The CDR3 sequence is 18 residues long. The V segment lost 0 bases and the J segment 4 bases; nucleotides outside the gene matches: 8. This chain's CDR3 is CAISESGLAGAGGETQYF. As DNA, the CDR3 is TGTGCCATCAGTGAGTCCGGACTAGCGGGGGCCGGGGGAGAGACCCAGTACTTC.

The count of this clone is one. This CDR3 is CASRFVSGGPYEQYF. The DNA for the CDR3 is TGTGCCAGCAGATTCGTGTCGGGAGGGCCTTACGAGCAGTACTTC. The gene calls are TRBV11-2 and TRBJ2-7; 8 nucleotides match TRBD2. The CDR3 has 15 amino acids. Germline CDR1 reads SGHAT; CDR2 reads FQNNGV. The ends lost 6 bases at V and 4 bases at J; junction bases unmatched: 11.

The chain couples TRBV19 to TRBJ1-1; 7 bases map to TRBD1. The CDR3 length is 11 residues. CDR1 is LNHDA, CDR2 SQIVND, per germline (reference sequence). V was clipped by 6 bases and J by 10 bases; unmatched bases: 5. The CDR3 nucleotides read TGTGCCAGTAGGATGGACAGGAGAGCTTTCTTT. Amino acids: CASRMDRRAFF. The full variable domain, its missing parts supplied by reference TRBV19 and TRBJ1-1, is DGGITQSPKYLFRKEGQNVTLSCEQNLNHDAMYWYRQDPGQGLRLIYYSQIVNDFQKGDIAEGYSVSREKKESFPLTVTSAQKNPTAFYLCASRMDRRAFFGQGTRLTVV.

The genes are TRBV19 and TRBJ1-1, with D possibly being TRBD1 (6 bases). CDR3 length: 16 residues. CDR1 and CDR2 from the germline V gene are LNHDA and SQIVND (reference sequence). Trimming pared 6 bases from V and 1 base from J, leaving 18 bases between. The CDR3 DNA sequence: TGTGCCAGTAGACGACAGGAGGTATCAGGGAACACTGAAGCTTTCTTT. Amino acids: CASRRQEVSGNTEAFF.

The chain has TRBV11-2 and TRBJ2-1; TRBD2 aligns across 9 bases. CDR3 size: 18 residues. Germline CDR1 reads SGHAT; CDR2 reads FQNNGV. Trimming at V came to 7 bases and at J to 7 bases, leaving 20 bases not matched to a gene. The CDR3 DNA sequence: TGTGCCAGCATCCAGTCAGGACGGGGAGCGGGAGGTTTAAATGAGCAGTTCTTC. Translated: CASIQSGRGAGGLNEQFF.

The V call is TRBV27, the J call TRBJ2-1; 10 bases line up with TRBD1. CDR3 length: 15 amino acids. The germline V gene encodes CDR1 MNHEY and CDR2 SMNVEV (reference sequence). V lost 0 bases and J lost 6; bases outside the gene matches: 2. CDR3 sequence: CASSLSWTGGNEQFF. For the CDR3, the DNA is TGTGCCAGCAGTTTATCCTGGACAGGGGGCAATGAGCAGTTCTTC.

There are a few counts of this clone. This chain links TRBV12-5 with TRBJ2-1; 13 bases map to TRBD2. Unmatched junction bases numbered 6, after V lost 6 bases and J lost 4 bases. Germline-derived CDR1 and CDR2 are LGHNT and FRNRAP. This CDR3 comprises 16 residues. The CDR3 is CASGYGTSGIYNEQFF. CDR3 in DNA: TGTGCTAGTGGATATGGGACTAGCGGGATATACAATGAGCAGTTCTTC.

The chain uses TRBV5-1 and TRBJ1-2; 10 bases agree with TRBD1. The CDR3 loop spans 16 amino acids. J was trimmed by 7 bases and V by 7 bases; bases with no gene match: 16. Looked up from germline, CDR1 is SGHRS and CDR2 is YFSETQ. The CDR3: CASSFGAGTGVLGYTF. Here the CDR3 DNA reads TGCGCCAGCTCCTTTGGGGCCGGGACAGGGGTTCTTGGCTACACCTTC.

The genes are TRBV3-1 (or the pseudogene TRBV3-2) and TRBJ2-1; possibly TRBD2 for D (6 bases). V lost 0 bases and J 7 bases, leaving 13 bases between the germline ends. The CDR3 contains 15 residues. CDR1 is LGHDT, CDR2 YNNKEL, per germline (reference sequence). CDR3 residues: CASSQEGLARNEQFF. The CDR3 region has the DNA TGTGCCAGCAGCCAAGAAGGGCTAGCGCGAAATGAGCAGTTCTTC.

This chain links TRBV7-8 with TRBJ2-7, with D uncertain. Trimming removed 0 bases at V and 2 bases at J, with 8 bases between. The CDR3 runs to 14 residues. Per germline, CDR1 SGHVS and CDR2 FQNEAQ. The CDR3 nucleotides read TGTGCCAGCAGCTTAGCGACAAGTACCTACGAGCAGTACTTC. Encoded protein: CASSLATSTYEQYF.

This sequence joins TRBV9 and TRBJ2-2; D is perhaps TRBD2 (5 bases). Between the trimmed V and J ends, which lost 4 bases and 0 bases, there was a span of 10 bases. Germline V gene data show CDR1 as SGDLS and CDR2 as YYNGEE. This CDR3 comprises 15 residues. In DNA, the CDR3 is TGTGCCAGCAGCCGGAGCGGATCGAACACCGGGGAGCTGTTTTTT. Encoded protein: CASSRSGSNTGELFF.

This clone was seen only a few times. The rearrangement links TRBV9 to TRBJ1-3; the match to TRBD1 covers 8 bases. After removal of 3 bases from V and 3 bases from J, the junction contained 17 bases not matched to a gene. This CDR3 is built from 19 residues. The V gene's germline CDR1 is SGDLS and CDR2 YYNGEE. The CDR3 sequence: CASSDDRGRGPHVGNTIYF. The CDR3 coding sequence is TGTGCCAGCAGCGACGACAGGGGACGGGGACCCCATGTTGGAAACACCATATATTTT. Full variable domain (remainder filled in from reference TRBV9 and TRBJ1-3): DSGVTQTPKHLITATGQRVTLRCSPRSGDLSVYWYQQSLDQGLQFLIQYYNGEERAKGNILERFSAQQFPDLHSELNLSSLELGDSALYFCASSDDRGRGPHVGNTIYFGEGSWLTVV.

CDR3 loop: CASNPGLGNEAFF. CDR3 nucleotide sequence: TGTGCCAGCAACCCAGGGCTGGGGAATGAAGCTTTCTTT. V usage is TRBV7-9 and J usage is TRBJ1-1; a weak D match, TRBD1 (5 bases). The CDR3 spans 13 residues. V was clipped by 7 bases and J by 7 bases, with 16 bases between them. Germline values: CDR1 SEHNR, CDR2 FQNEAQ (reference sequence).

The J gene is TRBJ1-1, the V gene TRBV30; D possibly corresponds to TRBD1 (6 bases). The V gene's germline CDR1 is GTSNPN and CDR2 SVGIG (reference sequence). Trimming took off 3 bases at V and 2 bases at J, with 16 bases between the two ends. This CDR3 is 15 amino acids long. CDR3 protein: CAWRGAVSPNTEAFF. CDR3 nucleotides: TGTGCCTGGAGGGGGGCTGTCAGCCCAAACACTGAAGCTTTCTTT.

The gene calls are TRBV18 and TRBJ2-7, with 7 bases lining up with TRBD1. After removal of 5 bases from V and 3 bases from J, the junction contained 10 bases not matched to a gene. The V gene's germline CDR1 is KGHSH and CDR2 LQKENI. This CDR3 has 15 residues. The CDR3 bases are TGTGCCAGCTCATTTACTACCGGACAGGTCTACGAGCAGTACTTC. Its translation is CASSFTTGQVYEQYF. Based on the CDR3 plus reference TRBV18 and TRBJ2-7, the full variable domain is NAGVMQNPRHLVRRRGQEARLRCSPMKGHSHVYWYRQLPEEGLKFMVYLQKENIIDESGMPKERFSAEFPKEGPSILRIQQVVRGDSAAYFCASSFTTGQVYEQYFGPGTRLTVT.

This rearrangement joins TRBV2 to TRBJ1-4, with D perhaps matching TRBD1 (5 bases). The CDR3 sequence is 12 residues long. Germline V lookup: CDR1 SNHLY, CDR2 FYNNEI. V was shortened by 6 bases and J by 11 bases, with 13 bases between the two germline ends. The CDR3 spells CASRLDGGKLFF. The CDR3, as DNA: TGTGCCAGCAGACTAGACGGGGGGAAACTGTTTTTT. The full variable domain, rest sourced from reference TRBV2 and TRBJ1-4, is EPEVTQTPSHQVTQMGQEVILRCVPISNHLYFYWYRQILGQKVEFLVSFYNNEISEKSEIFDDQFSVERPDGSNFTLKIRSTKLEDSAMYFCASRLDGGKLFFGSGTQLSVL.

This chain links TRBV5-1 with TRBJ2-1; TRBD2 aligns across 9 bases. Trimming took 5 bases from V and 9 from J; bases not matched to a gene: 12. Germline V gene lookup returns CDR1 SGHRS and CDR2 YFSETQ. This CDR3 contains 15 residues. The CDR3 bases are TGCGCCAGCAGTCCCCGTATAGCGGGAGAGGGTGAGCAGTTCTTC. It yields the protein CASSPRIAGEGEQFF.

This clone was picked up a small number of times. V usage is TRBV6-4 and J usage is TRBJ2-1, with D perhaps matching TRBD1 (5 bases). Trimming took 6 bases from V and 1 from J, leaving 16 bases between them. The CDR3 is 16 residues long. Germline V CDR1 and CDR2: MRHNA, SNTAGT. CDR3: CASSPRAGLSYNEQFF. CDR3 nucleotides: TGTGCCAGCAGCCCCAGGGCCGGGCTTTCCTACAATGAGCAGTTCTTC.

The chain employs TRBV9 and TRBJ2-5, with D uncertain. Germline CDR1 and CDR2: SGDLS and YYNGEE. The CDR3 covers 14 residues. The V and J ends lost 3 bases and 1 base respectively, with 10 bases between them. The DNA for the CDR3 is TGTGCCAGCAGCGACCCAGGTTCCCAAGAGACCCAGTACTTC. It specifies CASSDPGSQETQYF.

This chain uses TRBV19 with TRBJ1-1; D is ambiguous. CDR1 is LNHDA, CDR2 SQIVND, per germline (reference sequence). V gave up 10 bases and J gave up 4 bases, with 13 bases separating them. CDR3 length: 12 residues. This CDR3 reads CATGLRGTEAFF. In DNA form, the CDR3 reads TGTGCCACCGGACTTCGGGGCACTGAAGCTTTCTTT.

This CDR3 is CATYEASGDNEQFF. The CDR3, as DNA: TGTGCCACCTATGAGGCTAGCGGAGACAATGAGCAGTTCTTC. The chain has TRBV10-3 and TRBJ2-1, with 7 bases matching TRBD2. V lost 10 bases and J lost 5; bases outside the gene matches: 11. The CDR3 length is 14 residues. CDR1 and CDR2 from the germline V gene are ENHRY and SYGVKD.

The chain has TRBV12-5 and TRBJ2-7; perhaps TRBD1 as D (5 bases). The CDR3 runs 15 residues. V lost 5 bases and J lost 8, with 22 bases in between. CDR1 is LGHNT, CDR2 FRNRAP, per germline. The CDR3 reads CASGKSGWGVLKQYF. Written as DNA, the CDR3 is TGTGCTAGTGGTAAATCAGGGTGGGGTGTTCTAAAGCAGTACTTC.

CDR3 nucleotide sequence: TGTGCCAGTGGAGGGCGCAGGGGGCACAATGAAAAACTGTTTTTT. Amino acids: CASGGRRGHNEKLFF. The chain uses TRBV6-5 and TRBJ1-4, with TRBD1 matching 8 bases. This CDR3 has 15 amino acids. J was trimmed by 5 bases and V by 9 bases; bases with no gene match: 11. CDR1 is MNHEY and CDR2 is SVGAGI in the germline V gene.